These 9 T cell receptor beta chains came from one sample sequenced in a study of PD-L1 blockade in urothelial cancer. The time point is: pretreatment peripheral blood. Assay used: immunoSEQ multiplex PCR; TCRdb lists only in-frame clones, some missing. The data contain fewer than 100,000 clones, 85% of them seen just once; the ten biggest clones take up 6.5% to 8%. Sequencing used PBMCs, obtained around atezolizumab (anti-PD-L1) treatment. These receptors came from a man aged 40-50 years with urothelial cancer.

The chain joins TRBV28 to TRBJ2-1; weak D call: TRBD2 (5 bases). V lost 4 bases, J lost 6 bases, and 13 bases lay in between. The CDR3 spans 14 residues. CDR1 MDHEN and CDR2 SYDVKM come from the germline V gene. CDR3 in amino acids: CASSSSGIINEQFF. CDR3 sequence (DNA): TGTGCCAGCAGTTCCTCCGGGATAATCAATGAGCAGTTCTTC.

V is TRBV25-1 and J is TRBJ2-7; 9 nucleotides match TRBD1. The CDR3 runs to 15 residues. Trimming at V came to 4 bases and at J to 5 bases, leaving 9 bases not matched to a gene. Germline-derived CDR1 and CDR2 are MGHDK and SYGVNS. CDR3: CASSVLDRGSDEQYF. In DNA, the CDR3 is TGTGCCAGCAGTGTCCTTGACAGGGGGAGTGACGAGCAGTACTTC.

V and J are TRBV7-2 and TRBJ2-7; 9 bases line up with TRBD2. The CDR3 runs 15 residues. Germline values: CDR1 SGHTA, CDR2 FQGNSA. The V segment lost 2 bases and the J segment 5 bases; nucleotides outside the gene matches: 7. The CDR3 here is CASSLNAGGPDEQYF. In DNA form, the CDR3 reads TGTGCCAGCAGCTTAAACGCGGGAGGGCCGGACGAGCAGTACTTC.

The CDR3 region has the DNA TGTGCCACCCACCGGGACAGTAACACCGGGGAGCTGTTTTTT. Translated, it gives CATHRDSNTGELFF. The rearrangement joins TRBV6-5 to TRBJ2-2; 7 nucleotides line up with TRBD1. This CDR3 spans 14 amino acids. In germline, CDR1 is MNHEY, CDR2 SVGAGI. J was trimmed by 2 bases and V by 10 bases; bases with no gene match: 7.

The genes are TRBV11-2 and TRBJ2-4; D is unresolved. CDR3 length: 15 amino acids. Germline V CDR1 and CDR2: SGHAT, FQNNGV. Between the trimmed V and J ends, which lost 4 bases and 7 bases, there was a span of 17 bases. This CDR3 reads CASSSVRQPRNIQYF. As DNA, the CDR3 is TGTGCCAGCAGCTCGGTCCGACAACCCAGGAACATTCAGTACTTC.

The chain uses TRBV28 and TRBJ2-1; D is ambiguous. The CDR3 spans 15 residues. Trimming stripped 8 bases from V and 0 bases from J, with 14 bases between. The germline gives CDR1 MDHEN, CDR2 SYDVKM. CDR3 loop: CASGPTAISYNEQFF. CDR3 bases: TGTGCCAGCGGGCCCACGGCAATCTCCTACAATGAGCAGTTCTTC.

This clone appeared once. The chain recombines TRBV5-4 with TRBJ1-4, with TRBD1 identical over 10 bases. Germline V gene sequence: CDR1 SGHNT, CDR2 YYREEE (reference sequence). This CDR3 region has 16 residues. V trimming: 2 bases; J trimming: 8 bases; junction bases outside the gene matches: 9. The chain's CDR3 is CASSFASGTGAEKLFF. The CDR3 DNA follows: TGTGCCAGCAGCTTCGCCTCCGGGACAGGGGCGGAAAAACTGTTTTTT.

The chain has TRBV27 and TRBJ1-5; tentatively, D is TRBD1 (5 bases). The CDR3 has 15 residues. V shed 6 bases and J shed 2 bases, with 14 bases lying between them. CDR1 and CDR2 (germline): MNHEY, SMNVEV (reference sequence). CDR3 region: CASSHGTGGNQPQHF. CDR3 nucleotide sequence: TGTGCCAGCAGCCATGGCACAGGTGGCAATCAGCCCCAGCATTTT.

The CDR3 protein is CSVTGVTNEKLFF. CDR3 bases: TGCAGCGTTACAGGGGTGACTAATGAAAAACTGTTTTTT. The chain has TRBV29-1 and TRBJ1-4, with 7 bases matching TRBD1. V dropped 5 bases and J dropped 2; count of bases not matched to a gene: 2. There are 13 residues in the CDR3. Germline V lookup: CDR1 SQVTM, CDR2 ANQGSEA.